A selection of T cell receptor beta chains follows, all from one sample in a study of breast tumors, draining lymph nodes, adjacent tissues. TCRdb analysed the multiplex PCR reads with MiXCR anew, one entry per CDR3 protein. The repertoire holds some 97,000 distinct CDR3 sequences, with around 20% as singletons. The sequencing input was axillary lymph node tissue. The receptors derive from a female donor with breast cancer. Some clones in this sample may be carry-over from other donors' samples. The CDR3 runs from the conserved cysteine through the conserved F or W. Fields, in order: CDR3 protein, D gene, V gene. A D gene is named only where the DNA matches it firmly.

CDR3aa: CASSLSLGGRTGNEQFF; d_gene: TRBD2; v_gene: TRBV7-3
CDR3aa: CASSQGRGGRGEQFF; d_gene: .; v_gene: TRBV3-1
CDR3aa: CASSLGGAGGVNEQFF; d_gene: TRBD2; v_gene: TRBV7-3
CDR3aa: CASSLPGLGNYEQYF; d_gene: TRBD2; v_gene: TRBV5-4
CDR3aa: CASRDVGGSSYEQYF; d_gene: .; v_gene: TRBV6-5
CDR3aa: CATSRWPSSGQETQYF; d_gene: TRBD2; v_gene: TRBV15
CDR3aa: CAGSQEKRQGKPYEQYF; d_gene: TRBD1; v_gene: TRBV4-1
CDR3aa: CATEGQGFYNSPLHF; d_gene: TRBD1; v_gene: TRBV6-1
CDR3aa: CASSIRDTHYEQYF; d_gene: .; v_gene: TRBV12-3/TRBV12-4
CDR3aa: CSASRYEQYF; d_gene: .; v_gene: TRBV20-1
CDR3aa: CASSSSWGASTDTQYF; d_gene: .; v_gene: TRBV5-8
CDR3aa: CATTTTVNYYEQYF; d_gene: .; v_gene: TRBV10-3
CDR3aa: CATTLGASGNQPQHF; d_gene: .; v_gene: TRBV6-1
CDR3aa: CASSQLTDQPQHF; d_gene: .; v_gene: TRBV4-1
CDR3aa: CASTTRQYSNQPQHF; d_gene: .; v_gene: TRBV6-5
CDR3aa: CASTAKRSSYNEQFF; d_gene: .; v_gene: TRBV19
CDR3aa: CASRGFGTASYEQYF; d_gene: TRBD1; v_gene: TRBV13
CDR3aa: CASSSGQGSDTQYF; d_gene: TRBD1; v_gene: TRBV7-3
CDR3aa: CASSLKTPSYNEQFF; d_gene: .; v_gene: TRBV27
CDR3aa: CASSLGGDQQPQHF; d_gene: .; v_gene: TRBV5-1
CDR3aa: CASSVYSYNEQFF; d_gene: .; v_gene: TRBV6-4
CDR3aa: CAISGTGNEQFF; d_gene: .; v_gene: TRBV10-3
CDR3aa: CSVAHKLGPEAFF; d_gene: .; v_gene: TRBV29-1
CDR3aa: CASSLALQGPYGYTF; d_gene: .; v_gene: TRBV5-6
CDR3aa: CASSEYGTSASLHF; d_gene: .; v_gene: TRBV6-5
CDR3aa: CASSRGEPSGNTIYF; d_gene: .; v_gene: TRBV18
CDR3aa: CASSRPGPTNSPLHF; d_gene: .; v_gene: TRBV2
CDR3aa: CASSPYRTGNSPLHF; d_gene: TRBD1; v_gene: TRBV27